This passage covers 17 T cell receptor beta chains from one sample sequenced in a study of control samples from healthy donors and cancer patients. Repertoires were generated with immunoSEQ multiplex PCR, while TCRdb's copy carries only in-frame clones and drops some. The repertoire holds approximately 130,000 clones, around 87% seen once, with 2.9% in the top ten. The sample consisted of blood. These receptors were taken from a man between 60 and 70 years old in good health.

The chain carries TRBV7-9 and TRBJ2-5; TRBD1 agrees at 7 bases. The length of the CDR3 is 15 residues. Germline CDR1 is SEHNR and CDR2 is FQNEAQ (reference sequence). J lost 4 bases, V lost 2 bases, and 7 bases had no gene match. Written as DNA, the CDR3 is TGTGCCAGCAGCTTAAGTAGGGGGCCGGTAGAGACCCAGTACTTC. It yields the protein CASSLSRGPVETQYF.

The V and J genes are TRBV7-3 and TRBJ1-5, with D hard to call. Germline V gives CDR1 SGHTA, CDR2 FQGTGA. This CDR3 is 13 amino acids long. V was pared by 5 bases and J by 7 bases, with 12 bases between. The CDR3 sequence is CASSPANGQPQHF. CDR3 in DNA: TGTGCCAGCAGCCCGGCGAACGGGCAGCCCCAGCATTTT.

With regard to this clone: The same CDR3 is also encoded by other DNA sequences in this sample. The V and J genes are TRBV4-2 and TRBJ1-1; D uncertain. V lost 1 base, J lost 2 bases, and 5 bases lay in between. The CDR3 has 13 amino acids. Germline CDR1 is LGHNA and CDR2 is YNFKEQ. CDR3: CASSQGGNTEAFF. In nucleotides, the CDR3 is TGTGCCAGCAGCCAAGGAGGAAACACTGAAGCTTTCTTT.

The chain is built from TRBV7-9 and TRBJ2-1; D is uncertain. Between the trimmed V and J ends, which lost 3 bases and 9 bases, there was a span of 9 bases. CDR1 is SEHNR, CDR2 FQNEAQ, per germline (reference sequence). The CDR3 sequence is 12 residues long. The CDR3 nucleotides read TGTGCCAGCAGCTTCCAAACGGTTGAGCAGTTCTTC. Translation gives CASSFQTVEQFF.

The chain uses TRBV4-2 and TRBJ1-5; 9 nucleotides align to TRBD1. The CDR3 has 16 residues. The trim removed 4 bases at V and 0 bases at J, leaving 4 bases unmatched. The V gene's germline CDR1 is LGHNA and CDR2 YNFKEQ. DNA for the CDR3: TGTGCCAGCAGCCCCACAGGGGGCGATAGCAATCAGCCCCAGCATTTT. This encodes CASSPTGGDSNQPQHF.

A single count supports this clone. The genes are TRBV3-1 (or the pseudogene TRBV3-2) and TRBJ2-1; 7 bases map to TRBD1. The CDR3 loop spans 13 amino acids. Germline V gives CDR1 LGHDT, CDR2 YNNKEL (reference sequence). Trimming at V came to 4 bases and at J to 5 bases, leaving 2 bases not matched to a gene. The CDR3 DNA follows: TGTGCCAGCAGCCCGGGACAGAACAATGAGCAGTTCTTC. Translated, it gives CASSPGQNNEQFF.

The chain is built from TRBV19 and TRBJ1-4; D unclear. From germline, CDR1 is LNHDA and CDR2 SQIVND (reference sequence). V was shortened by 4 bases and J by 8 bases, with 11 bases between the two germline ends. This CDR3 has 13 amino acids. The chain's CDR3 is CASSTQRGEKLFF. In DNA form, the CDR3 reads TGTGCCAGTAGTACGCAGCGCGGGGAAAAACTGTTTTTT.

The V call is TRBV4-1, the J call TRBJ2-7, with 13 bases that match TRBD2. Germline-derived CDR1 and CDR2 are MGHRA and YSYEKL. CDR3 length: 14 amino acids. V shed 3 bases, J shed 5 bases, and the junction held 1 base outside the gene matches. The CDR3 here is CASSHGLAGDEQYF. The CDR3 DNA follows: TGCGCCAGCAGCCACGGACTAGCGGGGGACGAGCAGTACTTC.

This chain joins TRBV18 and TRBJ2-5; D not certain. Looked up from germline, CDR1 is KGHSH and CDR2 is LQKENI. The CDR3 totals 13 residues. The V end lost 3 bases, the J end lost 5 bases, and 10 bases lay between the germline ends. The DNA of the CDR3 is TGTGCCAGCTCACCCCCTGTGTTGGAGACCCAGTACTTC. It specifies CASSPPVLETQYF.

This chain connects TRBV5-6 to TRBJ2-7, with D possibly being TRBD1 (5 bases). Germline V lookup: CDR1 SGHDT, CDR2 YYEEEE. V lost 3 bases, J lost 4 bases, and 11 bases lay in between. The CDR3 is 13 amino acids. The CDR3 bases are TGTGCCAGCAGCTCGTCAGGGTCGTACGAGCAGTACTTC. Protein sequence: CASSSSGSYEQYF.

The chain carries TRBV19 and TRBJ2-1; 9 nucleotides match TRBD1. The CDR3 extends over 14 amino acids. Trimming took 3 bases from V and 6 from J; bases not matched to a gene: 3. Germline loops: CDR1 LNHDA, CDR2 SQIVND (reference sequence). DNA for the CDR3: TGTGCCAGTAGTATTCTGACAGGGGGCAATGAGCAGTTCTTC. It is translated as CASSILTGGNEQFF.

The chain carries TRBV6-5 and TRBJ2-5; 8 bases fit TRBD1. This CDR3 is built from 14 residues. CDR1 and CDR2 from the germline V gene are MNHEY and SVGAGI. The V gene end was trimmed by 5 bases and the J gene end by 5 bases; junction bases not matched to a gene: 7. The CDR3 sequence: CASSLDRGGETQYF. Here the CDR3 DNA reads TGTGCCAGCAGTCTCGACAGGGGTGGGGAGACCCAGTACTTC.

CDR3 coding DNA: TGTGCCAGCAGTTTCAGGGGTCAGCCCCAGCATTTT. Translation gives CASSFRGQPQHF. The chain combines TRBV6-5 with TRBJ1-5, with D possibly TRBD1 on 6 matching bases. Between the trimmed V and J ends, which lost 4 bases and 6 bases, there was a span of 7 bases. Looked up from germline, CDR1 is MNHEY and CDR2 is SVGAGI. The CDR3 contains 12 residues.

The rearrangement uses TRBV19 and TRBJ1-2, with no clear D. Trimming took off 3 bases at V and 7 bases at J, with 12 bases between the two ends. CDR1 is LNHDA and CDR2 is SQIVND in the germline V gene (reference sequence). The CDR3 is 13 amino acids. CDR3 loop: CASSIDNPLGYTF. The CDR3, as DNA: TGTGCCAGTAGTATCGACAACCCGCTTGGCTACACCTTC.

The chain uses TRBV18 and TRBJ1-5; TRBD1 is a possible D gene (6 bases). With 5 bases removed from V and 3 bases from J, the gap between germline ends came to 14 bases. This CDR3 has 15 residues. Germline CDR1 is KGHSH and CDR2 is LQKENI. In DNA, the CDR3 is TGTGCCAGCTCATGGGAGCGGACAGTCAATCAGCCCCAGCATTTT. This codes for CASSWERTVNQPQHF.

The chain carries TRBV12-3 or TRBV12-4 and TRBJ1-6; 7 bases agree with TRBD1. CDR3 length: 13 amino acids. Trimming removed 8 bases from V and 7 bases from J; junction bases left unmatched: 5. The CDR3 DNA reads TGTGCCAGCTACCGGGACAGCAATTCACCCCTCCACTTT. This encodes CASYRDSNSPLHF.

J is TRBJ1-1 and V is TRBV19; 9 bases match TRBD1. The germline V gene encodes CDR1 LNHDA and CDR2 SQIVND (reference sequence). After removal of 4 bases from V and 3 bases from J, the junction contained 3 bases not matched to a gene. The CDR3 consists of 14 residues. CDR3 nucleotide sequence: TGTGCCAGTAGTAACGGACAGGGGTACACTGAAGCTTTCTTT. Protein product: CASSNGQGYTEAFF.